This TCR beta chain was captured by sequencing in a study of T cell responses to AZD1222 COVID-19 vaccine. This table comes from immunoSEQ multiplex PCR, and its TCRdb copy is limited to in-frame clones, with some not included. The repertoire has 90,000 to 150,000 clones, 70% to 90% of them found once; the top ten carry 7% to 8.5%. Overall study results and limits: AZD1222 recipients seropositive at baseline numbered only six or seven.

Trimming cost V 2 bases and J 1 base, with 5 bases left between them. CDR3 length: 13 amino acids. CDR1 and CDR2 (germline): MNHEY, SVGAGI. A word on this clone: The antigen is unknown.

This receptor was taken from an adult in good health. The rearrangement uses TRBV6-5 and TRBJ1-1; D gene ambiguous. The sample was peripheral blood, taken on day 0 of AZD1222 vaccination. As DNA, the CDR3 is TGTGCCAGCAGTTACAACCGGAACACTGAAGCTTTCTTT. Encoded protein: CASSYNRNTEAFF.